These 17 T cell receptor beta chains originate from one sample sequenced in a study of vaccination and CD4 T cells after COVID-19. These receptors are not linked to any known antigen. Treatment meaning: approximately 9-day PBMC culture with coronavirus spike peptide pools or control peptides (ViraFEST assay). The Oncomine TCR Beta short-read assay sequenced DNA from cultured CD4+ T cells. TCRdb passed the PCR reads through MiXCR, listing each CDR3 protein once. The sample consists of several thousand distinct CDR3 sequences, nearly 70% of them appearing once. The sequenced material came from CD4+ T cells from blood, cultured in vitro. The receptors shown here come from a human donor who had recovered from COVID-19.

The chain uses TRBV24-1 and TRBJ2-3; TRBD2 might be the D (6 bases). V was pared by 4 bases and J by 2 bases, with 9 bases between. The CDR3 runs 14 residues. Per the germline V gene, CDR1 is KGHDR and CDR2 is SFDVKD. The CDR3 nucleotides are TGTGCCACCAGTGACTGGGACTCCACAGATACGCAGTATTTT. It translates to CATSDWDSTDTQYF.

The chain recombines TRBV7-8 with TRBJ1-2, with unresolved D. The germline V gene has CDR1 SGHVS and CDR2 FQNEAQ. The CDR3 runs to 17 residues. V was pared by 0 bases and J by 3 bases, with 17 bases between. CDR3 amino acids: CASSLALRDTSYYGYTF. The CDR3 nucleotides are TGTGCCAGCAGCTTAGCGCTCCGCGACACCTCCTACTATGGCTACACCTTC.

The chain couples TRBV20-1 to TRBJ1-1; D is undetermined. The germline V gene has CDR1 DFQATT and CDR2 SNEGSKA (reference sequence). V was trimmed by 1 base and J by 1 base, leaving 16 bases between them. CDR3 length equals 16 residues. The DNA for the CDR3 is TGCAGTGCTAGAGTGGGGATGAGGAGAGAGAACACTGAAGCTTTCTTT. Protein: CSARVGMRRENTEAFF.

The V gene is TRBV28, the J gene TRBJ1-3; no firm D call. CDR3 length equals 14 residues. The germline CDR1 and CDR2 sequences are MDHEN and SYDVKM. Trimming took off 2 bases at V and 0 bases at J, with 5 bases between the two ends. Here the CDR3 DNA reads TGTGCCAGCAGTTTAGACACCTCTGGAAACACCATATATTTT. This codes for CASSLDTSGNTIYF.

The chain recombines TRBV20-1 with TRBJ1-2, with D perhaps TRBD1 (5 bases). This CDR3 region has 13 residues. V shed 6 bases and J shed 7 bases, with 18 bases lying between them. Germline CDR1 and CDR2: DFQATT and SNEGSKA (reference sequence). Here the CDR3 reads CSASGDGAVGYTF. The CDR3 bases are TGCAGTGCCTCGGGGGACGGGGCGGTTGGCTACACCTTC.

This chain uses TRBV10-3 with TRBJ2-3; TRBD2 aligns across 11 bases. The V gene's germline CDR1 is ENHRY and CDR2 SYGVKD. The CDR3 extends over 14 amino acids. V trimming: 7 bases; J trimming: 6 bases; junction bases outside the gene matches: 6. DNA for the CDR3: TGTGCCATCAAAAACCTAGCGGGGGGTGATACGCAGTATTTT. Encoded protein: CAIKNLAGGDTQYF.

The table lists this clonotype with a few counts. This chain links TRBV6-1 with TRBJ2-5, with 10 bases that match TRBD2. Germline V gene lookup returns CDR1 MNHNS and CDR2 SASEGT. This CDR3 contains 15 residues. Trimming took 7 bases from V and 3 from J; bases not matched to a gene: 8. The CDR3 sequence: CASTTASGREETQYF. CDR3 in DNA: TGTGCCAGCACCACCGCAAGCGGGAGGGAAGAGACCCAGTACTTC.

This clonotype was picked up a small number of times. This chain uses TRBV15 with TRBJ1-2, with D perhaps matching TRBD1 (5 bases). The CDR3 has 16 amino acids. Germline CDR1 reads LNHNV; CDR2 reads YYDKDF (reference sequence). Trimming took off 0 bases at V and 7 bases at J, with 18 bases between the two ends. The CDR3 is CATSRDWQGGAFGYTF. The CDR3 nucleotides read TGTGCCACCAGCAGAGATTGGCAGGGTGGGGCTTTTGGCTACACCTTC.

In this sample, this clonotype turned up once. The rearrangement joins TRBV20-1 to TRBJ2-1; 9 positions match TRBD1. The CDR3 spans 16 residues. Germline V CDR1 and CDR2: DFQATT, SNEGSKA (reference sequence). The junction had 3 bases not matched to a gene; V was cut back by 0 bases and J by 0 bases. CDR3 sequence: CSAREDRGSSYNEQFF. As DNA, the CDR3 is TGCAGTGCTAGAGAGGACAGGGGAAGCTCCTACAATGAGCAGTTCTTC.

A single count supports this clonotype. V and J are TRBV15 and TRBJ2-5, with D unresolved. The CDR3 is 14 residues long. Trimming cost V 5 bases and J 4 bases, with 14 bases left between them. The V gene's germline CDR1 is LNHNV and CDR2 YYDKDF (reference sequence). For the CDR3, the DNA is TGTGCCACCAGCGTAGGACGGCCACGAGAGACCCAGTACTTC. The encoded protein is CATSVGRPRETQYF.

The rearrangement links TRBV19 to TRBJ2-5; 15 bases are a match to TRBD2. The junction had 8 bases not matched to a gene; V was cut back by 3 bases and J by 3 bases. This CDR3 is 18 amino acids long. Germline CDR1 reads LNHDA; CDR2 reads SQIVND (reference sequence). The chain's CDR3 is CASSIAPRTSGGEETQYF. The CDR3 region has the DNA TGTGCCAGTAGTATCGCCCCCCGGACTAGCGGGGGGGAAGAGACCCAGTACTTC.

The chain links TRBV6-1 to TRBJ1-2, with a weak D call TRBD1 (6 bases). V was cut by 8 bases and J by 8 bases, with 18 bases left in between. CDR3 size: 13 residues. Germline lookup yields CDR1 MNHNS and CDR2 SASEGT. The CDR3 loop reads CASRKSTGSGYTF. The CDR3 DNA is TGTGCCAGCCGTAAAAGTACAGGGAGCGGCTACACCTTC.

The chain recombines TRBV19 with TRBJ2-2, with 9 bases that match TRBD1. After removal of 4 bases from V and 7 bases from J, the junction contained 13 bases not matched to a gene. Germline V CDR1 and CDR2: LNHDA, SQIVND (reference sequence). The CDR3 totals 17 residues. In nucleotides, the CDR3 is TGTGCCAGTAGTACCTCACTCCTCGACAGGGGGTTCGGGGAGCTGTTTTTT. Translation gives CASSTSLLDRGFGELFF.

This clonotype was detected once. The chain carries TRBV6-5 and TRBJ2-5; 10 bases match TRBD2. The CDR3 runs to 15 residues. The germline gives CDR1 MNHEY, CDR2 SVGAGI. The V segment lost 4 bases and the J segment 2 bases; nucleotides outside the gene matches: 4. Written as DNA, the CDR3 is TGTGCCAGCAGTTCCGTAGCGGGGGGTCAAGAGACCCAGTACTTC. This gives the protein CASSSVAGGQETQYF.

The V gene is TRBV20-1, the J gene TRBJ2-7; the D gene is possibly TRBD2 (5 bases). The V gene's germline CDR1 is DFQATT and CDR2 SNEGSKA (reference sequence). With 2 bases removed from V and 6 bases from J, the gap between germline ends came to 17 bases. This CDR3 is built from 14 residues. The CDR3 sequence is CSARSGSSLGEQYF. DNA of the CDR3: TGCAGTGCTAGATCGGGATCCTCCCTCGGCGAGCAGTACTTC.

This clonotype appeared a few times. V is TRBV7-2 and J is TRBJ1-1, with D possibly TRBD1 on 6 matching bases. Trimming took 9 bases from V and 2 from J, leaving 13 bases between them. The CDR3 totals 13 residues. The germline V gene has CDR1 SGHTA and CDR2 FQGNSA. The DNA for the CDR3 is TGTGCCAGTGGCACAGGGCCAAACACTGAAGCTTTCTTT. This sequence encodes CASGTGPNTEAFF.

V and J are TRBV7-2 and TRBJ1-2; no definite D call. The CDR3 sequence is 13 residues long. The germline gives CDR1 SGHTA, CDR2 FQGNSA. Trimming stripped 1 base from V and 7 bases from J, with 10 bases between. The CDR3 spells CASSLESGVGYTF. The CDR3 DNA follows: TGTGCCAGCAGCTTAGAGAGTGGGGTTGGCTACACCTTC.